One and the same sample provided the 15 T cell receptor beta chains below, sequenced in a study of CD8 T cells in Susac syndrome. Reverse transcription of roughly 0.5 to 1 ug RNA used random hexamers. TCRdb reprocessed the immunoSEQ multiplex PCR reads with MiXCR, giving one entry per CDR3 protein. Here the sample spans about 120,000 distinct CDR3 sequences, 85% to 95% being singletons. Sequenced input: CD8+ T cells from PBMCs. These receptors came from a human donor in good health.

The V and J genes are TRBV10-3 and TRBJ2-7, with TRBD1 matching 7 bases. V gave up 4 bases and J gave up 0 bases; unmatched junction bases: 9. There are 16 residues in the CDR3. Germline V gene sequence: CDR1 ENHRY, CDR2 SYGVKD. The CDR3 DNA is TGTGCCATCAGTGCCTCCGGGACAGCGACCTCCTACGAGCAGTACTTC. Translation gives CAISASGTATSYEQYF.

This chain joins TRBV2 and TRBJ2-2, with 9 nucleotides matching TRBD2. V gave up 4 bases and J gave up 5 bases; unmatched junction bases: 5. This CDR3 has 15 amino acids. The germline CDR1 and CDR2 sequences are SNHLY and FYNNEI. The CDR3 here is CASSALAGTTGELFF. CDR3 bases: TGTGCCAGCAGTGCGCTAGCGGGGACGACCGGGGAGCTGTTTTTT.

A single count supports this clonotype. The V gene is TRBV13, the J gene TRBJ2-1; TRBD2 agrees at 7 bases. V lost 8 bases, J lost 4 bases, and 8 bases stayed unmatched. The CDR3 is 14 amino acids. The germline gives CDR1 PRHDT, CDR2 FYEKMQ (reference sequence). CDR3 in DNA: TGTGCCAGCGGGACTAAAGGGTCATACAATGAGCAGTTCTTC. Protein: CASGTKGSYNEQFF.

This chain uses TRBV18 with TRBJ2-3; 11 bases map to TRBD2. The V gene's germline CDR1 is KGHSH and CDR2 LQKENI. V shed 3 bases, J shed 2 bases, and the junction held 7 bases outside the gene matches. The CDR3 spans 17 residues. The CDR3 loop is CASSPLAGGGATDTQYF. The CDR3 DNA sequence: TGTGCCAGCTCACCGCTAGCGGGAGGAGGGGCCACAGATACGCAGTATTTT.

This chain links TRBV7-2 with TRBJ2-7; 7 nucleotides match TRBD1. The V gene's germline CDR1 is SGHTA and CDR2 FQGNSA. This CDR3 contains 15 residues. With V trimmed by 2 bases and J by 6 bases, 10 bases remained unmatched. In DNA form, the CDR3 reads TGTGCCAGCAGCTTACAGACAGGGAGTACGTCCGAGCAGTACTTC. This sequence encodes CASSLQTGSTSEQYF.

The V and J genes are TRBV6-2 or TRBV6-3 and TRBJ2-3, with a weak D call TRBD2 (6 bases). Trimming took 6 bases from V and 0 from J, leaving 22 bases between them. Germline V gene sequence: CDR1 MNHEY, CDR2 SVGEGT. The CDR3 length is 18 residues. The CDR3 sequence: CASSAPGLGIGSTDTQYF. The CDR3 DNA reads as TGTGCCAGCAGCGCACCGGGACTTGGAATAGGGAGCACAGATACGCAGTATTTT.

The V call is TRBV7-6, the J call TRBJ2-3; TRBD2 aligns across 8 bases. The germline gives CDR1 SGHVS, CDR2 FNYEAQ. With V trimmed by 5 bases and J by 0 bases, 13 bases remained unmatched. The CDR3 sequence is 18 residues long. The CDR3 sequence is CASSRREGLAGSTDTQYF. The DNA for the CDR3 is TGTGCCAGCAGCCGCCGCGAGGGGTTAGCGGGGAGCACAGATACGCAGTATTTT.

The chain recombines TRBV14 with TRBJ2-3; D is possibly TRBD2 (6 bases). CDR1 and CDR2 (germline): SGHDN, FVKESK. The CDR3 spans 15 residues. Trimming shortened V by 2 bases and J by 5 bases, and 14 bases separated the two germline ends. The CDR3 DNA follows: TGTGCCAGCAGCCAAATATTTCAGGGAGGAGATACGCAGTATTTT. Its protein is CASSQIFQGGDTQYF.

This clonotype was counted a few times. The rearrangement joins TRBV4-1 to TRBJ1-3; D is uncertain. Germline V CDR1 and CDR2: MGHRA, YSYEKL. The CDR3 spans 17 residues. The germline V and J ends were trimmed by 3 bases and 1 base, with 16 bases remaining between them. CDR3: CASSHGVGRMSGNTIYF. CDR3 nucleotides: TGCGCCAGCAGCCACGGGGTAGGGAGGATGTCTGGAAACACCATATATTTT.

CDR3 coding DNA: TGTGCCAGCAGTAAAGATAGGGACAGGGACTACGAGCAGTACTTC. Encoded protein: CASSKDRDRDYEQYF. The V call is TRBV27, the J call TRBJ2-7; 9 bases are shared with TRBD1. The CDR3 consists of 15 residues. Trimming removed 5 bases from V and 3 bases from J; junction bases left unmatched: 8. The V gene's germline CDR1 is MNHEY and CDR2 SMNVEV (reference sequence).

The chain uses TRBV7-2 and TRBJ2-7; 7 bases match TRBD1. This CDR3 region has 16 residues. V was pared by 2 bases and J by 1 base, with 8 bases of the junction left unmatched. CDR1 is SGHTA, CDR2 FQGNSA, per germline. In nucleotides, the CDR3 is TGTGCCAGCAGCTTACCCGGGACAGACATTTCCTACGAGCAGTACTTC. Its translation: CASSLPGTDISYEQYF.

The rearrangement links TRBV6-1 to TRBJ1-2; no reliable D call. Germline lookup yields CDR1 MNHNS and CDR2 SASEGT. Between the trimmed V and J ends, which lost 7 bases and 10 bases, there was a span of 16 bases. This CDR3 spans 12 amino acids. The CDR3 loop is CASTQDRPDYTF. Written as DNA, the CDR3 is TGTGCCAGCACCCAAGACCGGCCGGACTACACCTTC.

The V gene is TRBV20-1, the J gene TRBJ1-4; D is ambiguous. Germline-derived CDR1 and CDR2 are DFQATT and SNEGSKA (reference sequence). V was cut by 0 bases and J by 8 bases, with 10 bases left in between. This CDR3 contains 13 residues. The CDR3 protein is CSARDPGREKLFF. For the CDR3, the DNA is TGCAGTGCTAGAGATCCAGGAAGAGAAAAACTGTTTTTT.

V and J are TRBV7-9 and TRBJ2-7, with D perhaps TRBD2 (6 bases). The ends were cut back, 8 bases at V and 4 bases at J, with 9 bases in the middle. The CDR3 has 11 residues. Germline CDR1 reads SEHNR; CDR2 reads FQNEAQ (reference sequence). In DNA, the CDR3 is TGTGCCAGCGTCCGGGGGTACGAGCAGTACTTC. Its translation is CASVRGYEQYF.

This chain connects TRBV6-2 or TRBV6-3 to TRBJ1-5; D remains unclear. This CDR3 has 13 residues. V lost 5 bases and J 4 bases, leaving 9 bases between the germline ends. CDR1 and CDR2 from the germline V gene are MNHEY and SVGEGT. The CDR3 loop reads CASSPAGNQPQHF. CDR3 nucleotides: TGTGCCAGCAGTCCGGCGGGGAATCAGCCCCAGCATTTT.